A single sample is the source of the 5 T cell receptor beta chains below, sequenced in a study of blood T cell repertoires in COVID-19. Using immunoSEQ multiplex PCR, the repertoire was profiled, and TCRdb retains in-frame clones only, with some absent. The sample carries tens of thousands of clones, 87% recorded once. Sequencing was performed on peripheral blood. The source is a woman aged 60-75 years with COVID-19, enrolled during active disease.

V is TRBV15 and J is TRBJ2-7; D perhaps matches TRBD2 (6 bases). The CDR3 covers 14 residues. CDR1 is LNHNV and CDR2 is YYDKDF in the germline V gene (reference sequence). Trimming cost V 5 bases and J 0 bases, with 11 bases left between them. CDR3 residues: CATSGGSGSYEQYF. The CDR3 DNA reads as TGTGCCACCAGCGGGGGGAGTGGCTCCTACGAGCAGTACTTC.

The chain links TRBV27 to TRBJ2-2; 7 bases agree with TRBD1. Germline V gene lookup returns CDR1 MNHEY and CDR2 SMNVEV (reference sequence). The CDR3 is 15 residues long. V lost 2 bases, J lost 6 bases, and 6 bases stayed unmatched. The CDR3 bases are TGTGCCAGCAGTTTAAGGGGGACAGTATCCGGGGAGCTGTTTTTT. Its protein product is CASSLRGTVSGELFF.

This clone has a single count. At one of its ends the junction is not consistent with the germline gene, which may arise from a read error. The chain recombines TRBV3-1 (or the pseudogene TRBV3-2) with TRBJ1-5; perhaps TRBD1 as D (6 bases). The germline V gene encodes CDR1 LGHDT and CDR2 YNNKEL (reference sequence). This CDR3 is built from 13 residues. CDR3 sequence (DNA): TGTGCCAGCAGCCAAGTAAGACAGGAGGTCGTGTATTTT. Its translation: CASSQVRQEVVYF.

The chain is built from TRBV4-1 and TRBJ1-2, with 10 bases lining up with TRBD1. J gave up 4 bases and V 2 bases, and 7 bases lay outside the gene matches. The CDR3 extends over 16 amino acids. Germline V CDR1 and CDR2: MGHRA, YSYEKL. CDR3 loop: CASSQLGQGRPYGYTF. CDR3 nucleotides: TGCGCCAGCAGCCAATTGGGACAGGGGAGACCCTATGGCTACACCTTC.

This chain joins TRBV18 and TRBJ1-1, with 10 bases that match TRBD1. V was pared by 1 base and J by 5 bases, with 4 bases of the junction left unmatched. This CDR3 comprises 15 residues. Looked up from germline, CDR1 is KGHSH and CDR2 is LQKENI. The CDR3 region is CASSPRQGAGTEAFF. CDR3 DNA sequence: TGTGCCAGCTCACCACGACAGGGGGCCGGGACTGAAGCTTTCTTT.